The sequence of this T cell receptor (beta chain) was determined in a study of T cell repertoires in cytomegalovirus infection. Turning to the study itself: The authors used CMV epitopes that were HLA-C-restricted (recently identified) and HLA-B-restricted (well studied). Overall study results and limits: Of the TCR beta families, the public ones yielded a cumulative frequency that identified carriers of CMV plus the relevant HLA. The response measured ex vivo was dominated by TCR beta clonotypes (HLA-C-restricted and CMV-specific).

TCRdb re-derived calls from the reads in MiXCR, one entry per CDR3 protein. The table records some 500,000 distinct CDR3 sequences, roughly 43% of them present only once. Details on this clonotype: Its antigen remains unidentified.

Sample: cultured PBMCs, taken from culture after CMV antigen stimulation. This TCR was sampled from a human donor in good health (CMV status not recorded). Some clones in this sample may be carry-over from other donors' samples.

In DNA, the CDR3 is TGTGCCATCAGTGAGTCGGGGCAGACCTACGAGCAGTACTTC. This gives the protein CAISESGQTYEQYF. The J gene is TRBJ2-7, the V gene TRBV10-3, with D perhaps matching TRBD1 (5 bases). Trimming removed 0 bases from V and 2 bases from J, with 8 bases in between. This CDR3 comprises 14 residues. From germline, CDR1 is ENHRY and CDR2 SYGVKD.